Listed below are T cell receptor beta chains from one sample, sequenced in a study of blood T cell repertoires in COVID-19. TCRdb's copy holds only in-frame clones and misses some; the assay was immunoSEQ multiplex PCR. The data show about 170,000 clones, with around 87% seen just once and around 0.5% held by the top ten. Sequenced: peripheral blood. The receptors derive from a man in his 60s with COVID-19, enrolled during active disease. Each CDR3 is given without its conserved first and last residue. The order of the fields is CDR3 protein, clone size, CDR3 length, V gene. Part of the rows lack a size; the others show once, few, many or a class for expanded clones.

CDR3aa: ASRRTGNNSPLH
abundance: .
len: 12
v_gene: TRBV19

CDR3aa: AIRPGQGSYEQY
abundance: .
len: 12
v_gene: TRBV10-3

CDR3aa: ASSLSGGITEQF
abundance: .
len: 12
v_gene: TRBV2

CDR3aa: ASSPAKGYEQY
abundance: .
len: 11
v_gene: TRBV18

CDR3aa: ASSLGDSTVTDTQY
abundance: .
len: 14
v_gene: TRBV7-2

CDR3aa: ASSRSTDRAYNEQF
abundance: .
len: 14
v_gene: TRBV5-6

CDR3aa: ASSQDWMVRAGGAQF
abundance: .
len: 15
v_gene: TRBV4-3

CDR3aa: ATSKGLAANTGELF
abundance: .
len: 14
v_gene: TRBV15

CDR3aa: ASSFGGTAYGYT
abundance: .
len: 12
v_gene: TRBV28

CDR3aa: ASSLTGAGNQPQH
abundance: once
len: 13
v_gene: TRBV5-1

CDR3aa: ATSEDSYYNEQF
abundance: .
len: 12
v_gene: TRBV24-1

CDR3aa: ASSSRPRGNTEAF
abundance: .
len: 13
v_gene: TRBV7-2

CDR3aa: AWTHKSGTASIKLF
abundance: .
len: 14
v_gene: TRBV30

CDR3aa: SVSVDTEAF
abundance: .
len: 9
v_gene: TRBV29-1

CDR3aa: ASSYGGGANTEAF
abundance: once
len: 13
v_gene: TRBV4-3

CDR3aa: ASSPGGSSYGYT
abundance: .
len: 12
v_gene: TRBV7-3

CDR3aa: ASSKKDTTTGELF
abundance: .
len: 13
v_gene: TRBV5-4

CDR3aa: ASRQPGQGIGYT
abundance: once
len: 12
v_gene: TRBV27

CDR3aa: ASSPLTGVGNTIY
abundance: .
len: 13
v_gene: TRBV5-1

CDR3aa: ASSGPGVGTEAF
abundance: .
len: 12
v_gene: TRBV4-2

CDR3aa: ASSPGQVGQPQH
abundance: .
len: 12
v_gene: TRBV7-8

CDR3aa: ASGLERTREENQPQH
abundance: .
len: 15
v_gene: TRBV12-5

CDR3aa: ASSLVGLQGAYEQY
abundance: .
len: 14
v_gene: TRBV11-2

CDR3aa: ASSQDPARGDEKLF
abundance: .
len: 14
v_gene: TRBV4-3

CDR3aa: ASSLRGNSYEQY
abundance: .
len: 12
v_gene: TRBV5-6

CDR3aa: ASSGPRRNNEQF
abundance: .
len: 12
v_gene: TRBV9

CDR3aa: ASSVEGGGTEAF
abundance: .
len: 12
v_gene: TRBV2

CDR3aa: ASSIQGEFDEQY
abundance: .
len: 12
v_gene: TRBV19

CDR3aa: ASSPRQEGFNSPLH
abundance: .
len: 14
v_gene: TRBV18